Below, one T cell receptor (beta chain) is given with its context. There is no known antigen for this receptor. CDR1 and CDR2 were assigned from the germline V gene (reference sequence) as LGHDT and YNNKEL. Including cysteine and phenylalanine, the CDR3 has 16 amino acids. No DNA was logged. Sequencing instrument: Illumina HiSeq 2000. TCR beta cDNA libraries were made by 5'RACE template switching that added a universal primer site and unique molecular identifiers. cDNA synthesis was primed from the TCR beta constant segment and was followed by two successive PCR amplification steps. From the authors' description of their analysis: MIGEC was used to demultiplex reads and group reads by UMI, and MiTCR was used to assemble and quantify clonotypes. To remove erroneous sequences, TCR cDNA sequences were retained only when supported by two or more reads. The tcR package was used for downstream repertoire analysis, and clonotypes were matched across fractions by CDR3 nucleotide sequence plus V segment. VDJmatch was used to annotate antigen specificity against VDJdb, with one amino acid substitution in CDR3 permitted. Reprocessed by TCRdb, the reads give a single entry per CDR3 protein sequence, without DNA. TCRdb, rather than the study authors, made the V and J calls. The sample table gives about 460,000 distinct CDR3 sequences. The ten largest clones represent roughly 1.4% of the sample.

The data were taken from a study of T cells expressing NK-cell markers (dated by TCRdb to 2020 to 2021). For the study in its entirety: In sorted CD3+CD56+NKG2C+, CD3+CD56+NKG2C- and CD3+CD56-NKG2C+ T-cell subsets from several donors, TCR beta-chain repertoires were profiled. Of the eight sequenced donors, seven were found to be HCMV-seropositive and one was found to be HCMV-seronegative. All eight donors whose samples were sequenced were randomly selected healthy volunteers, three of them men and five women. The libraries were sequenced on Illumina HiSeq 2000/2500, MiSeq or NextSeq, producing 2 x 150 bp reads.

HCMV-specific IgG was detected in serum with a commercial ELISA kit to determine HCMV serostatus. Ficoll density gradient centrifugation was used to isolate peripheral blood mononuclear cells from blood. Overall results and qualifications from the work: In roughly 6 donors, the dominant CD3+CD56+NKG2C+ clonotypes ranked among the top 10 CD8+ clonotypes, making up about 1.0-7.0% of CD8+ T cells. Those dominant clonotypes were again the most abundant among CD3+CD56-NKG2C+ cells in four donors, at about 25-60.1%. Whether the expanded NKG2C-expressing T cell clones were specific for HCMV antigens was left unclear.

This TCR was recovered from a woman in her forties or fifties in good health. Donor details come from another sample of the same person, matched by shared clones. The sequence is built from TRBV3-1 and TRBJ2-5; TCRdb gives TRBD1 as the D gene, but with no DNA this cannot be confirmed. The sequencing sample was made of blood T cells: a sorted CD56 or NKG2C T cell subset, CD4+ or CD8+ T cells, or bulk PBMC T cells (not recorded which). The CDR3 region: CASSLVGAGKIETQYF.